This T cell receptor beta chain was sequenced during a study of post-analysis software for immune sequencing data. About the study: Patients with relapsing-remitting, secondary progressive and progressive-relapsing multiple sclerosis courses were all represented. Findings and caveats of the study: About 5 TRBV segments (TRBV5-6, TRBV5-1 and TRBV20-1 among them) occurred more frequently in patients than in controls. Comparison with controls showed significantly lower normalized Chao1 diversity in multiple sclerosis patients.

Remarks on this clonotype: Its antigen is currently unknown. This could be a read error, since a much larger clone is one nucleotide away.

Researchers reported that TCR beta cDNA libraries carried unique molecular identifiers. A single record per CDR3 protein comes from TCRdb applying MiXCR to the PCR reads. The sample consists of over 250,000 distinct CDR3 sequences, just over 35% of them appearing once. This CDR3 comprises 16 residues. The germline V gene has CDR1 SGHRS and CDR2 YFSETQ. The TCR originated in a girl aged 5-17 years with multiple sclerosis. This chain joins TRBV5-1 and TRBJ2-1; D ambiguous. Source material: blood. The DNA of the CDR3 is TGCGCCAGCAGCTTGGACCGGACCAGCTCCTGCAATGAGCAGTTCTTC. It codes for CASSLDRTSSCNEQFF.